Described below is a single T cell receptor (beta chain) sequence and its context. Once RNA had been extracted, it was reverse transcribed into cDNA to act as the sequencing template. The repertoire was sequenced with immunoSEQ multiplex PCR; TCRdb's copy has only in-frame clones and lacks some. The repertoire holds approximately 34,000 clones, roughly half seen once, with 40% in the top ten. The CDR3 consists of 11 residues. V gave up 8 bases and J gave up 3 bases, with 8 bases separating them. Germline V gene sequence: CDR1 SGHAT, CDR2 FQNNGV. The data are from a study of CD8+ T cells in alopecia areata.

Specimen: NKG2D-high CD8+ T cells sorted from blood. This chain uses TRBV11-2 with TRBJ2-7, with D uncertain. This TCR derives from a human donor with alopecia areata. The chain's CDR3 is CASRRDYEQYF. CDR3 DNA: TGTGCCAGCCGTCGAGACTACGAGCAGTACTTC.